The T cell receptor beta chain under discussion was sequenced for a study of cytomegalovirus exposure and HLA in healthy donors. Whole-study results and caveats: Roughly uniform depth of sequencing across donors was assumed in presence/absence analyses.

Researchers ran the PCR with 60 Vbeta and 13 Jbeta primers. Profiling relied on immunoSEQ multiplex PCR, and the TCRdb table lists in-frame clones only, not all of them. Among 150,000 to 200,000 clones listed, about four fifths were seen once. Concerning this clone: Its matching antigen is unknown.

Trimming took off 4 bases at V and 4 bases at J, with 7 bases between the two ends. CDR1 SQVTM and CDR2 ANQGSEA come from the germline V gene. The CDR3 extends over 12 amino acids. The source of this sequence is a woman between 50 and 59 years old in good health and CMV-seronegative. The chain couples TRBV29-1 to TRBJ2-2, with no clear D. Source material: PBMCs. This CDR3 is CSVAPGTGELFF. The CDR3 DNA is TGCAGCGTTGCCCCGGGCACCGGGGAGCTGTTTTTT.